Included here is one T cell receptor beta chain sequence, with context. These data belong to a study of blood T cell repertoires in COVID-19. About the study: From the United States, Italy and Spain came samples of acute and convalescent COVID-19. The analysed material was cDNA or gDNA that came from T cells, B-cell-depleted T cells, or PBMCs.

Germline V gene lookup returns CDR1 MGHDK and CDR2 SYGVNS. This CDR3 contains 12 residues. The V end was cut by 10 bases, the J end by 3 bases, with 12 bases between. Source study methods: Nucleated cell number was recorded as an estimate derived from reference gene primer amplification. Only in-frame clones appear in the TCRdb table, and some are missing; sequencing was by immunoSEQ multiplex PCR. V and J calls and clone size come straight from that table; D and trimming were deduced from the DNA. Seen here are about 150,000 clones, approximately 90% observed once, and the top ten hold more than 14%.

The TCR originated in a middle-aged woman with acute or convalescent COVID-19. The chain is built from TRBV25-1 and TRBJ1-2; no firm D call. Sequencing was done on a sample of peripheral blood. The CDR3 coding sequence is TGTGCCACCACCCCCGGGGACTATGGCTACACCTTC. Translated, it gives CATTPGDYGYTF.